This T cell receptor beta chain was found in a study of PD-1 blockade in mismatch repair-deficient tumors. Study at large: Patients had around 12 mismatch repair-deficient cancer types, all previously treated and progressing.

TCRdb keeps only in-frame clones here, not all; method: immunoSEQ multiplex PCR. The sample holds 90,000 to 120,000 clones, 70% to 85% seen once. CDR3 length: 13 amino acids. Germline CDR1 and CDR2: SGHNT and YYREEE (reference sequence). V dropped 4 bases and J dropped 7 bases, with 11 bases sitting between them. The chain links TRBV5-4 to TRBJ2-2; D is unclear. The sequences come from peripheral blood, collected roughly 35 weeks after starting pembrolizumab. The clonotype comes from an adult with mismatch repair-deficient cancer. For the CDR3, the DNA is TGTGCCAGCAGCCGGAAAGTAGTCGGGGAGCTGTTTTTT. It encodes CASSRKVVGELFF.